The subject of this entry is one T cell receptor beta chain. This specimen belongs to a study of Ad26.COV2.S vaccination and SARS-CoV-2 variants. At the level of the study: Once, or twice with 56 days between doses, Ad26.COV2.S was given intramuscularly.

Treatment reported: 19 received Ad26.COV2.S at low or high dose, single or two shots; about 5 received placebo; per-sample allocation not given. Specimen acquisition occurred on day 63 following the initial vaccine or placebo injection. The germline V gene encodes CDR1 SNHLY and CDR2 FYNNEI. V was pared by 5 bases and J by 2 bases, with 10 bases between. The length of the CDR3 is 14 residues. Clones were sequenced by immunoSEQ multiplex PCR, and TCRdb holds only the in-frame ones, with some missing. The sample shows roughly 300,000 clones, around nine tenths of them seen only once. The TCR comes from a person between 18 and 65 years old who received the Ad26.COV2.S COVID-19 vaccine or a placebo. This rearrangement joins TRBV2 to TRBJ2-1, with a weak D call TRBD2 (6 bases). The material was peripheral blood, obtained in a trial of Ad26.COV2.S vaccine versus placebo. The CDR3 loop is CASSTSTAYNEQFF. The CDR3 nucleotides are TGTGCCAGCAGTACTAGCACCGCCTACAATGAGCAGTTCTTC.